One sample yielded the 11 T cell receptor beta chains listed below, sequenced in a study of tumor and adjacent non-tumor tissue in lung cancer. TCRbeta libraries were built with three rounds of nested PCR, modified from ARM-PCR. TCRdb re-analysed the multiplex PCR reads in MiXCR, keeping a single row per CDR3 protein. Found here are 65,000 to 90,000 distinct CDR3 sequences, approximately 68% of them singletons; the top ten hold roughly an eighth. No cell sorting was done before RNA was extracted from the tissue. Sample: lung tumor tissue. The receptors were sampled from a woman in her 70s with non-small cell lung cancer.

Written as DNA, the CDR3 is TGTGCCAGCAGCTGGCGGACAGGGGACCACGTGCAGTACGTC. It translates to CASSWRTGDHVQYV. This chain links TRBV5-4 with TRBJ2-7, with TRBD1 matching 9 bases. The CDR3 sequence is 14 residues long. The germline CDR1 and CDR2 sequences are SGHNT and YYREEE (reference sequence). V was clipped by 3 bases and J by 9 bases; unmatched bases: 10.

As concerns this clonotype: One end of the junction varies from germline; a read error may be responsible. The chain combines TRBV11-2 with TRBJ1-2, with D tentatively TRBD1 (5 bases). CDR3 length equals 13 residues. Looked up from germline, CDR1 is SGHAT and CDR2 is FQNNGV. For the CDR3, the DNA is TGTGCCAGCGGCCCGGGGGTGAACTATGGTTACATCTTC. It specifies CASGPGVNYGYIF. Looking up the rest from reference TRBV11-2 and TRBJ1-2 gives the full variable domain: EAGVAQSPRYKIIEKRQSVAFWCNPISGHATLYWYQQILGQGPKLLIQFQNNGVVDDSQLPKDRFSAERLKGVDSTLKIQPAKLEDSAVYLCASGPGVNYGYIFGSGTRLTVV.

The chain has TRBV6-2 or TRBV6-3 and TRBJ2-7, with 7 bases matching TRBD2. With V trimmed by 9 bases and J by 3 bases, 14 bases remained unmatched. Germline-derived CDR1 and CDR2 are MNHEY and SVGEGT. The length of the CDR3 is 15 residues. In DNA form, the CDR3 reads TGTGCCAGTAGTGGCCTAGGGCGGGAGAACTACGAGCAGTACTTC. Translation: CASSGLGRENYEQYF.

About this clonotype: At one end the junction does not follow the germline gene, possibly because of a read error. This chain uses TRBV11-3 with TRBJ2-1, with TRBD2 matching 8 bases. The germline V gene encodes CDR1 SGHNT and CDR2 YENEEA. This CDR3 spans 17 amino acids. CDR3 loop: CARNPGTSGLPYNEQFF. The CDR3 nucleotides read TGTGCCAGGAACCCGGGGACTAGTGGGCTCCCCTATAATGAGCAGTTCTTC.

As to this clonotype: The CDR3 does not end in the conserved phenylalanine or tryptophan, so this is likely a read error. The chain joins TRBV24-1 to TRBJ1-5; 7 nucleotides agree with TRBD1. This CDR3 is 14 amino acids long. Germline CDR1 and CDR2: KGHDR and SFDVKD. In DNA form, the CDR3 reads TGTGCCACCAGTGACACAGGACAGGATCAGCACCAGCATCTT. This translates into CATSDTGQDQHQHL.

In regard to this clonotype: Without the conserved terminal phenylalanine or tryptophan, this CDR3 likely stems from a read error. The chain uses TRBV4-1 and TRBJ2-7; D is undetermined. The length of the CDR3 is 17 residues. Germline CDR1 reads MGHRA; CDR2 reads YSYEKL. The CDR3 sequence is CASSQDISTFYAYEQYL. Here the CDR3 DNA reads TGCGCCAGTAGCCAAGATATCAGTACTTTTTACGCCTACGAGCAGTACCTC.

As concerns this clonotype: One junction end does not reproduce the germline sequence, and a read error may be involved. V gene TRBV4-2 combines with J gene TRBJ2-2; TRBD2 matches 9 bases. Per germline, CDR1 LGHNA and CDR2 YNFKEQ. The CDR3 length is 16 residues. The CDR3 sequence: CASSQRLAANTGEPFF. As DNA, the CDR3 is TGTGCCAGTAGCCAACGACTAGCGGCGAACACCGGGGAGCCGTTTTTT.

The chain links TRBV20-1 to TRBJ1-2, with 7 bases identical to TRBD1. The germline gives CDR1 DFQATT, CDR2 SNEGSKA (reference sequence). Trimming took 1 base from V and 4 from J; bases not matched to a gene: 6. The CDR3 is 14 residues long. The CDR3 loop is CSARAIGGVYGYTF. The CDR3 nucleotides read TGCAGTGCTAGAGCGATAGGGGGCGTCTATGGCTACACCTTC.

The CDR3 sequence: CAITAAGDSSYEQYF. CDR3 nucleotides: TGTGCCATCACAGCGGCGGGGGACAGCTCCTACGAGCAGTACTTC. The chain joins TRBV28 to TRBJ2-7, with D perhaps given as TRBD1 or TRBD2 (7 bases each). The ends were cut back, 10 bases at V and 0 bases at J, with 19 bases in the middle. Germline V lookup: CDR1 MDHEN, CDR2 SYDVKM. CDR3 length: 15 residues.

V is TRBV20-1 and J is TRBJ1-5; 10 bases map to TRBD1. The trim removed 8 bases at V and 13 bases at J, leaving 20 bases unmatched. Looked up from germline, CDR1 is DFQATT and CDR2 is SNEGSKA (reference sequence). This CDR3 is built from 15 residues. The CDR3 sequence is CSTLGTGESNRPQHF. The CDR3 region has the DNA TGCAGTACCCTCGGGACAGGGGAGAGCAATCGGCCGCAGCATTTT.

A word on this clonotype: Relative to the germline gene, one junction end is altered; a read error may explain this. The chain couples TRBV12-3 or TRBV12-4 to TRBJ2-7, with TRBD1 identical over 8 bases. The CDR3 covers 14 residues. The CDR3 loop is CANSLDRAYHEQYF. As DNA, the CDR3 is TGTGCCAACAGTTTGGACAGGGCATACCACGAGCAGTACTTC.